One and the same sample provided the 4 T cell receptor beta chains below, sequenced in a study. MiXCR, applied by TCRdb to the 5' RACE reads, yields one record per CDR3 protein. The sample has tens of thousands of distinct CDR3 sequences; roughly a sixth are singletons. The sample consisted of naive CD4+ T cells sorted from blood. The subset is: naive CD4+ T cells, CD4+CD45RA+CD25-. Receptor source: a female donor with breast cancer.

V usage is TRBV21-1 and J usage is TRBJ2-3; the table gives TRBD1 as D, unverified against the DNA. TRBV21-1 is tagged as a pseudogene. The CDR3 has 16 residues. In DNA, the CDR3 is TGTGCCAGCCTCCAGCCCCGACAGGGGTGCACAGATACGCAGTATTTT. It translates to CASLQPRQGCTDTQYF.

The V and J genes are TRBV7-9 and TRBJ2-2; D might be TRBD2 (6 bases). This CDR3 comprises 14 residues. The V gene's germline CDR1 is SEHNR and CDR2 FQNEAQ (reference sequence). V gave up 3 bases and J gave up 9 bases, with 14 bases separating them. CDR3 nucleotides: TGTGCCAGCAGCTTTGGGACTGCTAACCGGGAGCTGTTTTTT. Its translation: CASSFGTANRELFF.

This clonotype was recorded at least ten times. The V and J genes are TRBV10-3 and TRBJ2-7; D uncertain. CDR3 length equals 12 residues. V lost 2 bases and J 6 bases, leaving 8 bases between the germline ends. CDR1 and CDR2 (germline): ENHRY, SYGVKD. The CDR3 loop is CAISENGFEQYF. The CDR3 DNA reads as TGTGCCATCAGTGAGAACGGGTTCGAGCAGTACTTC.

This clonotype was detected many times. CDR3 DNA: TGTGCCAGCAGACCTAGCCCCCAGCGGTACGAGCAGTACTTC. Translated, it gives CASRPSPQRYEQYF. The V gene is TRBV5-5, the J gene TRBJ2-7; D perhaps matches TRBD2 (5 bases). CDR3 length equals 14 residues. With 5 bases removed from V and 4 bases from J, the gap between germline ends came to 16 bases. Germline values: CDR1 SGHKS, CDR2 YYEKEE (reference sequence).